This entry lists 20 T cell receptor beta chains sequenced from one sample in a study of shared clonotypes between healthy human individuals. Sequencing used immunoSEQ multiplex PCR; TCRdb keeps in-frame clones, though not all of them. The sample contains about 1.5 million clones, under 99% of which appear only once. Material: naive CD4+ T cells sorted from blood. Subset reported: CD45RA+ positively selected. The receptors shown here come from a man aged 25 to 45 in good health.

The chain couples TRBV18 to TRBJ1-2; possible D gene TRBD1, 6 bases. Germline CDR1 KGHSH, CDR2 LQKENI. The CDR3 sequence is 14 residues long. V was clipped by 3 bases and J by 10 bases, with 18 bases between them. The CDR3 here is CASSPGAGAEAYTF. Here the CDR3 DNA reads TGTGCCAGCTCACCTGGGGCAGGGGCGGAAGCCTACACCTTC.

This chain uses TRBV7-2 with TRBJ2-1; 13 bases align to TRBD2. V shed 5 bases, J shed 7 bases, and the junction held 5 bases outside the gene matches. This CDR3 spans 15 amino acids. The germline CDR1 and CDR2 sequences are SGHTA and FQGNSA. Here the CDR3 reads CASSPPTSGRNEQFF. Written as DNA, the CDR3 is TGTGCCAGCAGCCCTCCGACTAGCGGGAGGAATGAGCAGTTCTTC.

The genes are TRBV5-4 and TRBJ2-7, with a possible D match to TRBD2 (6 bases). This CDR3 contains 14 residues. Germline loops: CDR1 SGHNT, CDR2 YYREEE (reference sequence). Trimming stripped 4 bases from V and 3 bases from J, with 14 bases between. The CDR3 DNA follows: TGTGCCAGCAGCCGAGAACTAGCCAGCTACGAGCAGTACTTC. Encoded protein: CASSRELASYEQYF.

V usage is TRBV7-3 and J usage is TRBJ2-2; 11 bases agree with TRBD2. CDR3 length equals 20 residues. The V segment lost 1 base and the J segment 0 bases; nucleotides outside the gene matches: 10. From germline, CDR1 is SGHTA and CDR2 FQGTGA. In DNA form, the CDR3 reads TGTGCCAGCAGCTTAAACAGACCGACTAGCGGGACCGCGAACACCGGGGAGCTGTTTTTT. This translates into CASSLNRPTSGTANTGELFF.

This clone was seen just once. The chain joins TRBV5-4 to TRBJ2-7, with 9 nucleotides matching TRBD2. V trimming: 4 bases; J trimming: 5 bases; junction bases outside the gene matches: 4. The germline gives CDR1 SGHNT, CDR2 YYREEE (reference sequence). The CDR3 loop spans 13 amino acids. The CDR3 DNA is TGTGCCAGCAGCCAAGGGACTAGCCACGAGCAGTACTTC. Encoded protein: CASSQGTSHEQYF. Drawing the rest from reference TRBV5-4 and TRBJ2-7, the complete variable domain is ETGVTQSPTHLIKTRGQQVTLRCSSQSGHNTVSWYQQALGQGPQFIFQYYREEENGRGNFPPRFSGLQFPNYSSELNVNALELDDSALYLCASSQGTSHEQYFGPGTRLTVT.

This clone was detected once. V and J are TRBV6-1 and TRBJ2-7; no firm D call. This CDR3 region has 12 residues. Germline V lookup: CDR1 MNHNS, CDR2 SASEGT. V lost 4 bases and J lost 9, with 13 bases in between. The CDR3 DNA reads TGTGCCAGCAGTGTCACGGTGGCTGGGCAGTACTTC. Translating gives CASSVTVAGQYF.

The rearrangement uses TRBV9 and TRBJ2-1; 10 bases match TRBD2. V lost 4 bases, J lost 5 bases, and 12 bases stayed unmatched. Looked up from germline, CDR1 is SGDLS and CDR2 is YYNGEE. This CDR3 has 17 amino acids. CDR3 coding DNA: TGTGCCAGCAGCCCTCGCCTTCTAGCGGGAGCTAACAATGAGCAGTTCTTC. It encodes CASSPRLLAGANNEQFF.

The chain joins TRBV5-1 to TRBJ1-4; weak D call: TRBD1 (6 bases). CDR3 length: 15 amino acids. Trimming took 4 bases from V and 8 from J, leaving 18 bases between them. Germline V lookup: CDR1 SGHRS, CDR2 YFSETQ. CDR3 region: CASSPVPGVREKLFF. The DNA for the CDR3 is TGCGCCAGCAGCCCTGTCCCAGGGGTTCGGGAAAAACTGTTTTTT.

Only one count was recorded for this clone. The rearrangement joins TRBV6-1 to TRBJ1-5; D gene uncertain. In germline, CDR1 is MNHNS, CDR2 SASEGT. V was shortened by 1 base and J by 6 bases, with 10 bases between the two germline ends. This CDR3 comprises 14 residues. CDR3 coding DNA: TGTGCCAGCAGTGAAGTTCACAGTCTTCAGCCCCAGCATTTT. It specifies CASSEVHSLQPQHF.

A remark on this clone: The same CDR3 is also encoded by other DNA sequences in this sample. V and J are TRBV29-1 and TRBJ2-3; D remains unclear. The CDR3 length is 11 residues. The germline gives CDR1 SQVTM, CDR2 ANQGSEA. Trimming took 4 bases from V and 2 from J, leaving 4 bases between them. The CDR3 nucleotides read TGCAGCGTTGGCGCCACAGATACGCAGTATTTT. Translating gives CSVGATDTQYF.

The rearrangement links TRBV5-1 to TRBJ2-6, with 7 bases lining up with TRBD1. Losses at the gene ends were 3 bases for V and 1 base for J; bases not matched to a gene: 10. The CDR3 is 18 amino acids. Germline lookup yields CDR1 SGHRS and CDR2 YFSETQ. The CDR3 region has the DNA TGCGCCAGCAGCTCACAGGGGCCCGCATCATCTGGGGCCAACGTCCTGACTTTC. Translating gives CASSSQGPASSGANVLTF. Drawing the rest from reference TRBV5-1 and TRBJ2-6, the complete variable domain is KAGVTQTPRYLIKTRGQQVTLSCSPISGHRSVSWYQQTPGQGLQFLFEYFSETQRNKGNFPGRFSGRQFSNSRSEMNVSTLELGDSALYLCASSSQGPASSGANVLTFGAGSRLTVL.

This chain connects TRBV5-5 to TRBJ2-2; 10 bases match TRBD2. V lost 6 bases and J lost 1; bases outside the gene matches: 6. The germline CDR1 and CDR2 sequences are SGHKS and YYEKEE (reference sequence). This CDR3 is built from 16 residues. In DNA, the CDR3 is TGTGCCAGCATCAAGACTAGCGGGTTGAACACCGGGGAGCTGTTTTTT. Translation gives CASIKTSGLNTGELFF.

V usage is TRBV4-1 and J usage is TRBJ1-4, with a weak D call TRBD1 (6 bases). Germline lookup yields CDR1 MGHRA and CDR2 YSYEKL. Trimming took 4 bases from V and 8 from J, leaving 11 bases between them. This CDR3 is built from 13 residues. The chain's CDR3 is CASSRGLLEKLFF. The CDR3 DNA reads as TGCGCCAGCAGCCGGGGGCTCCTGGAAAAACTGTTTTTT.

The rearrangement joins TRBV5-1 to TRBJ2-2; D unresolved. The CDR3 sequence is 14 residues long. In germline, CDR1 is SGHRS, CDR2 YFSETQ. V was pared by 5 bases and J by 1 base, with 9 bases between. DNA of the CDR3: TGCGCCAGCAGGAGCTACAGGAACACCGGGGAGCTGTTTTTT. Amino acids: CASRSYRNTGELFF. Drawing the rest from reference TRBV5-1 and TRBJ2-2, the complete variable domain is KAGVTQTPRYLIKTRGQQVTLSCSPISGHRSVSWYQQTPGQGLQFLFEYFSETQRNKGNFPGRFSGRQFSNSRSEMNVSTLELGDSALYLCASRSYRNTGELFFGEGSRLTVL.

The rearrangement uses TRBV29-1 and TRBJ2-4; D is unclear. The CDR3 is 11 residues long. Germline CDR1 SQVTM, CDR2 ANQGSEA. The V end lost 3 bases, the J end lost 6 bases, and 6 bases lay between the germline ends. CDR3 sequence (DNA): TGCAGCGTTGACGTAGGAAACATTCAGTACTTC. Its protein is CSVDVGNIQYF.

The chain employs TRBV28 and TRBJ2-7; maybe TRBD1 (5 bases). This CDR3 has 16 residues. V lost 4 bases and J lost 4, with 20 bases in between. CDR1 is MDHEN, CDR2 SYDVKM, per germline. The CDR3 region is CASSSGQALKLYEQYF. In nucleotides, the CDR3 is TGTGCCAGCAGTTCTGGACAAGCCCTAAAACTGTACGAGCAGTACTTC.

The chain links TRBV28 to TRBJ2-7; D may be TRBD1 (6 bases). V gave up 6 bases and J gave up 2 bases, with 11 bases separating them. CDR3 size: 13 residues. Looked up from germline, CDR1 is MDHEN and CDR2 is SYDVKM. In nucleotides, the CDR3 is TGTGCCAGCAGCCGAAACAGGGCCTACGAGCAGTACTTC. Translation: CASSRNRAYEQYF.

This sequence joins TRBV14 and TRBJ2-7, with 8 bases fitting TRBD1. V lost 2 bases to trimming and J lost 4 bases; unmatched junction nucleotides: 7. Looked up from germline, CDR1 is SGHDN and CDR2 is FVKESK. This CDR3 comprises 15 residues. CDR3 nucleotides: TGTGCCAGCAGCCAAACCCAGGGGGCGCGGTACGAGCAGTACTTC. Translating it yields CASSQTQGARYEQYF.

The CDR3 coding sequence is TGTGCCAGCAGCTTAGATGGCCAGGGCTCCTACGAGCAGTACTTC. Its translation is CASSLDGQGSYEQYF. V and J are TRBV11-3 and TRBJ2-7, with D tentatively TRBD1 (5 bases). Germline-derived CDR1 and CDR2 are SGHNT and YENEEA. The CDR3 contains 15 residues. Trimming removed 0 bases from V and 0 bases from J, with 9 bases in between.

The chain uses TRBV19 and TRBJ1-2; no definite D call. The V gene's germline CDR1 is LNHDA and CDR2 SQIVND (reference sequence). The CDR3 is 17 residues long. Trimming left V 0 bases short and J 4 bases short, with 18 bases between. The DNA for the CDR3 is TGTGCCAGTAGTATAGACGGAGCAGGAGGTTACCTCTATGGCTACACCTTC. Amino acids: CASSIDGAGGYLYGYTF.